This TCR beta chain was documented in a study of T cell repertoires in cytomegalovirus infection. MiXCR was run by TCRdb on the reads, yielding one entry per CDR3 protein. The table has approximately 990,000 distinct CDR3 sequences, around 31% seen once. Germline CDR1 and CDR2: SEHNR and FQNEAQ (reference sequence). Losses at the gene ends were 11 bases for V and 2 bases for J; bases not matched to a gene: 9. The CDR3 totals 14 residues. In regard to this clonotype: The antigen is unknown.

The J gene is TRBJ2-3, the V gene TRBV7-9, with TRBD2 identical over 8 bases. The source of this sequence is a human donor in good health (CMV status not recorded). Some clones in this sample may be carry-over from other donors' samples. Here the sequenced sample was cultured CD8+ T cells from PBMCs, taken from culture after CMV antigen stimulation. Written as DNA, the CDR3 is TGTGCCGTACAGCGGGGGCGACTCACAGATACGCAGTATTTT. Protein sequence: CAVQRGRLTDTQYF.